Below are 21 T cell receptor beta chains sequenced from a single sample in a study of early T cells in non-severe SARS-CoV-2 infection. TCRdb reprocessed the 5' RACE reads via MiXCR and lists one record per CDR3 protein. The profile shows around 33,000 distinct CDR3 sequences, more than 6% of them singletons. The material sequenced was whole blood. All receptors come from an adult who was a healthcare worker with PCR-confirmed SARS-CoV-2 infection or an uninfected control (not recorded which).

In its sample, this clonotype was seen many times. The chain has TRBV7-3 and TRBJ2-1; 9 nucleotides match TRBD2. The CDR3 is 17 residues long. J gave up 7 bases and V 3 bases, and 13 bases lay outside the gene matches. Per the germline V gene, CDR1 is SGHTA and CDR2 is FQGTGA. In DNA, the CDR3 is TGTGCCAGCAGCTTGAGGGTTGGTATAGCGGGAGAGAATGAGCAGTTCTTC. Amino acids: CASSLRVGIAGENEQFF.

This clonotype qualifies as medium-sized. This chain links TRBV11-2 with TRBJ2-5, with 7 bases identical to TRBD1. Looked up from germline, CDR1 is SGHAT and CDR2 is FQNNGV. The CDR3 totals 15 residues. Losses at the gene ends were 3 bases for V and 5 bases for J; bases not matched to a gene: 9. Written as DNA, the CDR3 is TGTGCCAGCAGCTTCTCCAGGGGGTCGATTGAGACCCAGTACTTC. Amino acids: CASSFSRGSIETQYF.

The chain links TRBV24-1 to TRBJ2-1; D is unclear. V was pared by 4 bases and J by 7 bases, with 7 bases between. The CDR3 totals 12 residues. Germline V CDR1 and CDR2: KGHDR, SFDVKD. CDR3 nucleotide sequence: TGTGCCACCAGTGAGCCCGGGAATGAGCAGTTCTTC. Protein product: CATSEPGNEQFF.

This clonotype occurred a few times. The genes are TRBV27 and TRBJ1-2, with D possibly being TRBD1 (5 bases). V was cut by 5 bases and J by 0 bases, with 13 bases left in between. This CDR3 is built from 15 residues. The germline V gene has CDR1 MNHEY and CDR2 SMNVEV (reference sequence). CDR3 residues: CASSPGAEANYGYTF. For the CDR3, the DNA is TGTGCCAGCAGTCCTGGGGCGGAAGCTAACTATGGCTACACCTTC.

This clonotype has a count of ten or more. The J gene is TRBJ2-3, the V gene TRBV11-2; tentative D call: TRBD1 (5 bases). CDR1 and CDR2 from the germline V gene are SGHAT and FQNNGV. The CDR3 consists of 15 residues. The V gene lost 0 bases and the J gene lost 10 bases, with 17 bases spanning the gap. The CDR3 DNA reads TGTGCCAGCAGCTTAGAAGGGTTGGGGCTCAGGGCGCAGTATTTT. Its protein product is CASSLEGLGLRAQYF.

In this sample, this clonotype turned up many times. This rearrangement joins TRBV20-1 to TRBJ1-5; D possibly corresponds to TRBD1 (6 bases). The V gene's germline CDR1 is DFQATT and CDR2 SNEGSKA (reference sequence). Deletions cut 3 bases from V and 4 bases from J, with 10 bases between. CDR3 length: 13 amino acids. CDR3 in amino acids: CSARGGQNQPQHF. Here the CDR3 DNA reads TGCAGTGCTAGGGGGGGGCAGAATCAGCCCCAGCATTTT.

This clonotype came up many times. The chain couples TRBV9 to TRBJ1-5; the match to TRBD1 covers 8 bases. The germline V gene has CDR1 SGDLS and CDR2 YYNGEE. With V trimmed by 3 bases and J by 7 bases, 6 bases remained unmatched. The CDR3 is 14 residues long. CDR3 region: CASSGGTGRQPQHF. In nucleotides, the CDR3 is TGTGCCAGCAGCGGGGGGACAGGTCGACAGCCCCAGCATTTT.

This clonotype occurred a few times. The chain couples TRBV6-6 to TRBJ2-7, with D perhaps matching TRBD2 (5 bases). This CDR3 has 14 amino acids. V was cut by 6 bases and J by 1 base, with 13 bases left in between. Germline loops: CDR1 MNHNY, CDR2 SVGAGI (reference sequence). The CDR3 DNA reads as TGTGCCAGCAGCATCCGTGGGGAGTCCTACGAGCAGTACTTC. This encodes CASSIRGESYEQYF.

The CDR3 loop is CASSPTPSPGVGPRGYTF. For the CDR3, the DNA is TGTGCCAGCTCACCTACACCCTCGCCAGGGGTAGGTCCGCGGGGCTACACCTTC. This chain joins TRBV18 and TRBJ1-2; D is perhaps TRBD1 (6 bases). Germline CDR1 reads KGHSH; CDR2 reads LQKENI. V was shortened by 3 bases and J by 8 bases, with 28 bases between the two germline ends. This CDR3 spans 18 amino acids.

This clonotype was counted ten times or more. The chain couples TRBV20-1 to TRBJ2-5; 12 bases fit TRBD2. V trimming: 0 bases; J trimming: 4 bases; junction bases outside the gene matches: 6. The CDR3 has 16 residues. Germline V gene lookup returns CDR1 DFQATT and CDR2 SNEGSKA (reference sequence). CDR3 nucleotide sequence: TGCAGTGCTAGAGATCTAGCGGGAGGGAGGCGAGAGACCCAGTACTTC. Encoded protein: CSARDLAGGRRETQYF.

This clonotype was counted only a few times. The chain carries TRBV5-1 and TRBJ1-2; 7 positions agree with TRBD1. V lost 4 bases and J lost 4; bases outside the gene matches: 7. The CDR3 is 14 residues long. Per germline, CDR1 SGHRS and CDR2 YFSETQ. The CDR3 reads CASSPRDRVYGYTF. CDR3 in DNA: TGCGCCAGCAGCCCCCGGGACAGAGTCTATGGCTACACCTTC.

V usage is TRBV12-3 or TRBV12-4 and J usage is TRBJ2-7, with 8 bases aligning to TRBD1. The length of the CDR3 is 18 residues. V lost 6 bases to trimming and J lost 0 bases; unmatched junction nucleotides: 16. CDR3 loop: CASSKGLTGTGSSYEQYF. CDR3 nucleotides: TGTGCCAGCAGCAAGGGCTTGACCGGGACAGGTAGCTCCTACGAGCAGTACTTC.

This clonotype was found many times. The chain uses TRBV3-1 and TRBJ2-7; TRBD2 matches at 13 bases. V dropped 4 bases and J dropped 0; count of bases not matched to a gene: 3. In germline, CDR1 is LGHDT, CDR2 YNNKEL (reference sequence). This CDR3 region has 16 residues. CDR3 DNA sequence: TGTGCCAGCAGCCTCGGACTAGCGGGGGTCTCCTACGAGCAGTACTTC. Encoded protein: CASSLGLAGVSYEQYF.

V and J are TRBV24-1 and TRBJ2-1; D not resolved. CDR3 length: 12 amino acids. The V and J ends lost 4 bases and 2 bases respectively, with 2 bases between them. Germline assignment: CDR1 KGHDR and CDR2 SFDVKD. The CDR3 protein is CATSDTYNEQFF. CDR3 in DNA: TGTGCCACCAGTGACACCTACAATGAGCAGTTCTTC.

This clonotype is medium-sized (0.01 to 0.1%) within its sample. The V and J genes are TRBV20-1 and TRBJ2-7; possibly TRBD1 for D (7 bases). The CDR3 is made up of 18 amino acids. The germline gives CDR1 DFQATT, CDR2 SNEGSKA (reference sequence). V lost 1 base and J lost 1, with 23 bases in between. The CDR3 loop reads CSARGFSPRGTDSYEQYF. The CDR3 nucleotides read TGCAGTGCTAGAGGATTTAGTCCCCGCGGGACAGATTCCTACGAGCAGTACTTC.

V is TRBV11-1 and J is TRBJ2-7; TRBD2 is a possible D gene (6 bases). Germline V gene data show CDR1 as SGHAT and CDR2 as FQDESV (reference sequence). The CDR3 has 15 residues. The germline V and J ends were trimmed by 5 bases and 3 bases, with 17 bases remaining between them. DNA for the CDR3: TGTGCCAGCAGCATTAGACTAGGACTGAACTACGAGCAGTACTTC. Its protein product is CASSIRLGLNYEQYF.

This clonotype was seen repeatedly, ten times or more. The J gene is TRBJ2-1, the V gene TRBV2; 7 positions agree with TRBD2. Germline CDR1 reads SNHLY; CDR2 reads FYNNEI. Unmatched junction bases numbered 1, after V lost 2 bases and J lost 3 bases. The CDR3 totals 14 residues. The CDR3 DNA reads as TGTGCCAGCAGTGAAAGCGGGGACTACAATGAGCAGTTCTTC. Its translation is CASSESGDYNEQFF.

The gene calls are TRBV6-5 and TRBJ2-7, with D perhaps matching TRBD1 (5 bases). V was shortened by 2 bases and J by 2 bases, with 19 bases between the two germline ends. The CDR3 is 17 amino acids. CDR1 and CDR2 (germline): MNHEY, SVGAGI. CDR3 nucleotides: TGTGCCAGCAGTTACAGGGGCCCACCAGCGACTCCCTACGAGCAGTACTTC. It encodes CASSYRGPPATPYEQYF.

This clonotype is medium-sized (0.01 to 0.1%) within its sample. The J gene is TRBJ2-3, the V gene TRBV20-1; 8 bases fit TRBD2. Germline CDR1 reads DFQATT; CDR2 reads SNEGSKA (reference sequence). The V and J ends lost 5 bases and 4 bases, in that order; junction bases with no gene match: 5. This CDR3 has 13 amino acids. As DNA, the CDR3 is TGCAGTGCTCGAGCGGGAGAGGCAGATACGCAGTATTTT. Translating gives CSARAGEADTQYF.

This clonotype was seen ten or more times. The CDR3 sequence is CSLSTGTQDTQYF. The CDR3 region has the DNA TGCAGCTTATCTACAGGGACTCAAGATACGCAGTATTTT. This chain links TRBV29-1 with TRBJ2-3; perhaps D is TRBD1 or TRBD2 (6 bases each). CDR1 is SQVTM and CDR2 is ANQGSEA in the germline V gene. The CDR3 runs to 13 residues. The germline V and J ends were trimmed by 8 bases and 5 bases, with 17 bases remaining between them.

The sample holds many counts of this clonotype. The chain uses TRBV11-1 and TRBJ1-2, with D possibly being TRBD1 (5 bases). The CDR3 sequence is 13 residues long. Deletions cut 5 bases from V and 3 bases from J, with 10 bases between. CDR1 is SGHAT, CDR2 FQDESV, per germline (reference sequence). DNA for the CDR3: TGTGCCAGCAGCCCCAGGGATGACTATGGCTACACCTTC. Its translation: CASSPRDDYGYTF. Drawing the rest from reference TRBV11-1 and TRBJ1-2, the complete variable domain is EAEVAQSPRYKITEKSQAVAFWCDPISGHATLYWYRQILGQGPELLVQFQDESVVDDSQLPKDRFSAERLKGVDSTLKIQPAELGDSAMYLCASSPRDDYGYTFGSGTRLTVV.